These 32 T cell receptor beta chains were all obtained from the same sample, sequenced in a study of monozygotic twins with inflammatory bowel disease. Reprocessing the 5' RACE reads, TCRdb reports a single entry for every CDR3 protein and omits DNA. This sample's table has some 170,000 distinct CDR3 sequences. Material for sequencing was blood. The receptors derive from a human donor with ulcerative colitis or Crohn's disease, or a healthy co-twin of an affected twin (not recorded which).

The rearrangement uses TRBV20-1 and TRBJ2-1; TCRdb designates TRBD2, a call that cannot be tested without DNA. Germline V CDR1 and CDR2: DFQATT, SNEGSKA (reference sequence). This CDR3 is 15 amino acids long. Here the CDR3 reads CSAGPPGLASGEQFF.

The rearrangement links TRBV20-1 to TRBJ2-7; TCRdb selects TRBD2, and the lack of DNA leaves this call unchecked. Germline CDR1 and CDR2: DFQATT and SNEGSKA (reference sequence). This CDR3 spans 15 amino acids. This chain's CDR3 is CSARDVASASYEQYF.

This chain connects TRBV4-3 to TRBJ1-5; TCRdb proposes TRBD1, but this gene call is untestable without DNA. This CDR3 is 16 amino acids long. Looked up from germline, CDR1 is LGHNA and CDR2 is YSLEER. CDR3 sequence: CASSHLQQGVRQPQHF.

This rearrangement joins TRBV12-3 or TRBV12-4 to TRBJ2-1; the D call of TRBD2 rests on TCRdb alone, since no DNA is present to check it. CDR3 length: 15 residues. The CDR3 here is CASSSRVTRGNEQFF.

This rearrangement joins TRBV12-3 or TRBV12-4 to TRBJ1-1; checking the TCRdb D call of TRBD1 is not possible without DNA. CDR3 length: 13 amino acids. This chain's CDR3 is CASRTQGTTEAFF.

The J gene is TRBJ2-2, the V gene TRBV15; TCRdb proposes TRBD2, but this gene call is untestable without DNA. The CDR3 is 14 residues long. Per germline, CDR1 LNHNV and CDR2 YYDKDF (reference sequence). This CDR3 reads CATSSGSGTGELFF.

This chain links TRBV28 with TRBJ2-5; the TCRdb D gene call, TRBD1, has no DNA to confirm it. CDR3 length: 14 amino acids. Per the germline V gene, CDR1 is MDHEN and CDR2 is SYDVKM. Here the CDR3 reads CASRSGQGVRTQYF. Drawing the rest from reference TRBV28 and TRBJ2-5, the complete variable domain is DVKVTQSSRYLVKRTGEKVFLECVQDMDHENMFWYRQDPGLGLRLIYFSYDVKMKEKGDIPEGYSVSREKKERFSLILESASTNQTSMYLCASRSGQGVRTQYFGPGTRLLVL.

The chain links TRBV6-2 or TRBV6-3 to TRBJ2-2; TCRdb picks TRBD1, but there is no DNA to check that call. Germline lookup yields CDR1 MNHEY and CDR2 SVGEGT. The CDR3 is made up of 17 amino acids. CDR3 amino acids: CASSYRVPALNTGELFF.

The chain combines TRBV6-7 with TRBJ2-1; TCRdb reports TRBD1, a call that lacks DNA to check it against. TRBV6-7 is an ORF, with its function uncertain. This CDR3 is built from 16 residues. The CDR3: CASSYSRTGGSNEQFF.

This chain links TRBV18 with TRBJ2-1; TCRdb's D call, TRBD2, is unchecked because there is no DNA. This CDR3 has 17 residues. Germline CDR1 KGHSH, CDR2 LQKENI. The CDR3: CASSPTRTSGKYNEQFF.

J is TRBJ1-5 and V is TRBV6-4. In germline, CDR1 is MRHNA, CDR2 SNTAGT. The CDR3 has 13 amino acids. The CDR3 loop reads CASSFNSNQPQHF.

The gene calls are TRBV7-9 and TRBJ1-1; the TRBD1 assignment by TCRdb is unverifiable without DNA. Germline lookup yields CDR1 SEHNR and CDR2 FQNEAQ (reference sequence). The CDR3 is 14 amino acids. The CDR3 spells CASSPFLAGYRLFF.

This rearrangement joins TRBV20-1 to TRBJ2-2; the TRBD1 assignment by TCRdb is unverifiable without DNA. Per the germline V gene, CDR1 is DFQATT and CDR2 is SNEGSKA (reference sequence). The CDR3 totals 14 residues. The CDR3 region is CSANPQGNTGELFF.

The chain recombines TRBV9 with TRBJ2-2; TCRdb's assignment of TRBD1 cannot be checked, as there is no DNA. CDR1 is SGDLS, CDR2 YYNGEE, per germline. The CDR3 contains 14 residues. Here the CDR3 reads CASSSRTGPGELFF.

The CDR3: CAWSAGRSGNTIYF. The V gene is TRBV30, the J gene TRBJ1-3. CDR1 is GTSNPN, CDR2 SVGIG, per germline (reference sequence). This CDR3 has 14 amino acids.

The chain couples TRBV20-1 to TRBJ2-7; TCRdb reports TRBD2, a call that lacks DNA to check it against. The CDR3 length is 13 residues. CDR1 and CDR2 (germline): DFQATT, SNEGSKA (reference sequence). CDR3 protein: CSASRGTADEQYF.

This chain uses TRBV6-2 or TRBV6-3 with TRBJ1-2. CDR3 size: 17 residues. Germline CDR1 is MNHEY and CDR2 is SVGEGT. This CDR3 is CASSYPSQGGTNYGYTF.

The chain uses TRBV5-5 and TRBJ2-5; TCRdb indicates TRBD2, and absent DNA this call remains unverified. CDR1 is SGHKS and CDR2 is YYEKEE in the germline V gene (reference sequence). CDR3 length equals 16 residues. The CDR3 here is CASSLETGLIQETQYF.

This sequence joins TRBV29-1 and TRBJ2-1; the D gene TCRdb calls, TRBD1, cannot be checked with no DNA. Per germline, CDR1 SQVTM and CDR2 ANQGSEA. The CDR3 has 13 residues. CDR3 region: CSVSIRQGHEQFF.

V usage is TRBV20-1 and J usage is TRBJ1-3; with no DNA, the TCRdb D assignment of TRBD1 cannot be verified. In germline, CDR1 is DFQATT, CDR2 SNEGSKA (reference sequence). The CDR3 is 15 residues long. This CDR3 reads CSASVRETSGNTIYF.

This rearrangement joins TRBV19 to TRBJ2-5; TCRdb indicates TRBD2, and absent DNA this call remains unverified. CDR1 is LNHDA and CDR2 is SQIVND in the germline V gene (reference sequence). The CDR3 has 11 amino acids. CDR3 residues: CASGLKETQYF.

The V and J genes are TRBV12-3 or TRBV12-4 and TRBJ2-1. This CDR3 has 14 residues. CDR3 amino acids: CASSGVTRYNEQFF.

The chain is built from TRBV7-9 and TRBJ1-5; TCRdb designates TRBD1, a call that cannot be tested without DNA. The length of the CDR3 is 14 residues. CDR1 SEHNR and CDR2 FQNEAQ come from the germline V gene (reference sequence). This chain's CDR3 is CASSLTTGDQPQHF.

V and J are TRBV19 and TRBJ2-1; no DNA is available, so the TRBD1 call from TCRdb remains unchecked. This CDR3 comprises 15 residues. Germline V CDR1 and CDR2: LNHDA, SQIVND (reference sequence). This CDR3 is CASSLLEQGSNEQFF.

The chain joins TRBV5-1 to TRBJ2-3; TCRdb's D gene call, TRBD2, goes unchecked for lack of DNA. The CDR3 is 18 residues long. Looked up from germline, CDR1 is SGHRS and CDR2 is YFSETQ. CDR3: CASSSGLAGELGADTQYF.

The rearrangement links TRBV4-1 to TRBJ2-3; TCRdb calls TRBD1, which cannot be checked without DNA. This CDR3 is built from 14 residues. The germline V gene encodes CDR1 MGHRA and CDR2 YSYEKL. This CDR3 is CASSYGQSTDTQYF.

CDR3 amino acids: CASSLPGQPQHF. The rearrangement uses TRBV6-5 and TRBJ1-5. Germline-derived CDR1 and CDR2 are MNHEY and SVGAGI. The CDR3 runs to 12 residues.

This chain connects TRBV5-1 to TRBJ2-1; TCRdb selects TRBD2, and the lack of DNA leaves this call unchecked. CDR1 is SGHRS, CDR2 YFSETQ, per germline. The CDR3 has 15 amino acids. This chain's CDR3 is CASSLVGGRYNEQFF. Looking up the rest from reference TRBV5-1 and TRBJ2-1 gives the full variable domain: KAGVTQTPRYLIKTRGQQVTLSCSPISGHRSVSWYQQTPGQGLQFLFEYFSETQRNKGNFPGRFSGRQFSNSRSEMNVSTLELGDSALYLCASSLVGGRYNEQFFGPGTRLTVL.

The J gene is TRBJ2-3, the V gene TRBV5-1; TCRdb outputs TRBD2, but without DNA this stays unchecked. The germline CDR1 and CDR2 sequences are SGHRS and YFSETQ. The CDR3 has 18 residues. This chain's CDR3 is CASSLAPSGGIGTDTQYF.

The chain joins TRBV28 to TRBJ2-6. The CDR3 is 15 amino acids. In germline, CDR1 is MDHEN, CDR2 SYDVKM. The CDR3 reads CASTLDLSGANVLTF.

V usage is TRBV5-1 and J usage is TRBJ2-2; TCRdb's D call, TRBD2, is unchecked because there is no DNA. Germline CDR1 reads SGHRS; CDR2 reads YFSETQ. The CDR3 extends over 15 amino acids. This CDR3 reads CASSLRTHDTGELFF.

J is TRBJ2-7 and V is TRBV6-5; without DNA, the TCRdb call of TRBD1 cannot be checked. The germline gives CDR1 MNHEY, CDR2 SVGAGI. The CDR3 is 13 amino acids. The CDR3: CASYRDRRNEQYF.